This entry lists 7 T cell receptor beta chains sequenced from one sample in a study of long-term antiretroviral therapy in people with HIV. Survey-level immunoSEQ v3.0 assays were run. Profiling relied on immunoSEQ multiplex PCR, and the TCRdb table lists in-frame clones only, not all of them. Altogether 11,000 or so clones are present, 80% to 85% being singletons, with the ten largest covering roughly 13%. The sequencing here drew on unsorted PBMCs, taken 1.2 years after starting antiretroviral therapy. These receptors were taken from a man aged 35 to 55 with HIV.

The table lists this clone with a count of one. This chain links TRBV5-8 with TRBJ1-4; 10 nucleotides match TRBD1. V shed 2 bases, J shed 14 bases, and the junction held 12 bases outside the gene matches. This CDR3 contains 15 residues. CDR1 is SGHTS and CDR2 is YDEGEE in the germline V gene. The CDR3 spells CASSFGQGVGEVLFF. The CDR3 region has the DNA TGTGCCAGCAGCTTTGGACAGGGGGTAGGAGAGGTGCTGTTTTTT.

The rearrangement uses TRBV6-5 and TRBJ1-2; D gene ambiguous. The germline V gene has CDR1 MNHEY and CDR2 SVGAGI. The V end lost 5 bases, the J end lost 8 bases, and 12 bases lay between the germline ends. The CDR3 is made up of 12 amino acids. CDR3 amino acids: CASSASPDGYTF. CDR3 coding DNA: TGTGCCAGCAGTGCAAGCCCAGACGGCTACACCTTC.

The CDR3 DNA is TGTGCCAGCAGTCCCCCCGGCCCTAAGGTAGATACGCAGTATTTT. Its protein product is CASSPPGPKVDTQYF. The chain has TRBV28 and TRBJ2-3, with no clear D. The germline CDR1 and CDR2 sequences are MDHEN and SYDVKM. Trimming left V 5 bases short and J 5 bases short, with 17 bases between. The CDR3 extends over 15 amino acids.

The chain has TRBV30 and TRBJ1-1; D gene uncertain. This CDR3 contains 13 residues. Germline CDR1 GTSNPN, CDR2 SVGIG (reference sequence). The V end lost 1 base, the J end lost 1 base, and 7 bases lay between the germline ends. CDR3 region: CAWSGPPNTEAFF. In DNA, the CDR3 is TGTGCCTGGAGTGGTCCCCCGAACACTGAAGCTTTCTTT.

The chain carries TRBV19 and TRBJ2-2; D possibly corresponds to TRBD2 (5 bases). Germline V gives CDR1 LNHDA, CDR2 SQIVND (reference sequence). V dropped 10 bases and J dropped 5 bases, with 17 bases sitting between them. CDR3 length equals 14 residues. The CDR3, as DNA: TGTGCCACCAGAGAGGGCTTAAGAACCGGGGAGCTGTTTTTT. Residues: CATREGLRTGELFF.

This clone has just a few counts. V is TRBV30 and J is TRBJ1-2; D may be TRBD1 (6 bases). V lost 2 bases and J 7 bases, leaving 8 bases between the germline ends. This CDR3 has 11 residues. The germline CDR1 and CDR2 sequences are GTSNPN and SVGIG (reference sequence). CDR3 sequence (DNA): TGTGCCTGGAGTTCAGGGGCTGGCTACACCTTC. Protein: CAWSSGAGYTF.

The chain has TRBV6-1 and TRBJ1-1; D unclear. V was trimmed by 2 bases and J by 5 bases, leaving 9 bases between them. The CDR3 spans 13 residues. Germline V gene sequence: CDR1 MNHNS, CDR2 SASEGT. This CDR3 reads CASSETRKTEAFF. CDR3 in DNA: TGTGCCAGCAGTGAAACGCGGAAAACTGAAGCTTTCTTT.